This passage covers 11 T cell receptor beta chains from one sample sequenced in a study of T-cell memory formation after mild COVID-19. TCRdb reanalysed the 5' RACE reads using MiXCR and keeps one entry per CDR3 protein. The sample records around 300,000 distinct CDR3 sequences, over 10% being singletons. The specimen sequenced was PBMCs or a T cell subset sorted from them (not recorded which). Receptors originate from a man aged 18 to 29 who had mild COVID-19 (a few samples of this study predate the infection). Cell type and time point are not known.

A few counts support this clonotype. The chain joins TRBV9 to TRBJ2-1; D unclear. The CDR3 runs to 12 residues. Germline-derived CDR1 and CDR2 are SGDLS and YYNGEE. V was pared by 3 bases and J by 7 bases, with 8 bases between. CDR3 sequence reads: CASSDLRNEQFF. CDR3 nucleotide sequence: TGTGCCAGCAGCGATTTACGGAATGAGCAGTTCTTC.

The DNA for the CDR3 is TGTGCCAGCAGTCCCCTAGGAGCGTACAATGAGCAGTTCTTC. Translation: CASSPLGAYNEQFF. The rearrangement links TRBV6-5 to TRBJ2-1; unclear D gene. Germline assignment: CDR1 MNHEY and CDR2 SVGAGI. This CDR3 is built from 14 residues. Trimming pared 5 bases from V and 4 bases from J, leaving 12 bases between.

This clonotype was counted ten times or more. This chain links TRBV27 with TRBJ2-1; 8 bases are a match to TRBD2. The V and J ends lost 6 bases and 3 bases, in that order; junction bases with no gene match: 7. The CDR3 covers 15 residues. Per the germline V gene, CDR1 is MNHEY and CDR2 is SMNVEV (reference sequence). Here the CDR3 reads CASRDWRGVYNEQFF. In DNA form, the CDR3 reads TGTGCCAGCAGGGATTGGCGGGGGGTCTACAATGAGCAGTTCTTC.

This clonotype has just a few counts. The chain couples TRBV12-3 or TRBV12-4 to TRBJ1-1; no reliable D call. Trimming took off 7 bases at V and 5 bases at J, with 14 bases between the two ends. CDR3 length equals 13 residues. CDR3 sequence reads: CASTSEGRTEAFF. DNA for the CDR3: TGTGCCAGCACCTCGGAGGGTCGGACTGAAGCTTTCTTT.

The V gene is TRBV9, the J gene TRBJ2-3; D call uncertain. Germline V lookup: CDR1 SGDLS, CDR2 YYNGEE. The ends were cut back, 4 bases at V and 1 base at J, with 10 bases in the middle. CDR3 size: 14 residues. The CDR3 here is CASSTHRRTDTQYF. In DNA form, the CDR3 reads TGTGCCAGCAGCACCCACCGACGCACAGATACGCAGTATTTT.

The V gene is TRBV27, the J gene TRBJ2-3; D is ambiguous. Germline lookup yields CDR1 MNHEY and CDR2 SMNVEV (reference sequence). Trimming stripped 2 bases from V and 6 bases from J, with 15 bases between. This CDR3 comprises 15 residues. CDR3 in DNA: TGTGCCAGCAGTTTAGTCAGACTTGGCCCCGATACGCAGTATTTT. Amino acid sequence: CASSLVRLGPDTQYF.

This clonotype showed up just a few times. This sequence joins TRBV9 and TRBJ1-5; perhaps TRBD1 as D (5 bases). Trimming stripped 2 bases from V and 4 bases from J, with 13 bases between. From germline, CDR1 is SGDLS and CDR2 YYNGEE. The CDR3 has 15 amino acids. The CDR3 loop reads CASSVGAEGNQPQHF. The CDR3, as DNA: TGTGCCAGCAGCGTTGGGGCCGAGGGGAATCAGCCCCAGCATTTT.

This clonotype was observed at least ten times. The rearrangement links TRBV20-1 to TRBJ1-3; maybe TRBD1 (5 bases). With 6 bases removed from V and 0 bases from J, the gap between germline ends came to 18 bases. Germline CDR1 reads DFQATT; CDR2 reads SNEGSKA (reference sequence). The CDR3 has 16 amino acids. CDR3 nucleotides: TGCAGTGCCACTACTCGGGGCGCCGTCTCTGGAAACACCATATATTTT. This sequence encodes CSATTRGAVSGNTIYF.

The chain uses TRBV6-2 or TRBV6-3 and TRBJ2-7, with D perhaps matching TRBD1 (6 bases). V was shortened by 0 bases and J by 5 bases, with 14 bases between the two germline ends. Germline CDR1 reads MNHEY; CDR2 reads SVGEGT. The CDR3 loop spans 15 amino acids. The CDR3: CASSYSPQGFDEQYV. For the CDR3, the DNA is TGTGCCAGCAGTTACTCGCCGCAGGGGTTCGACGAGCAGTACGTC.

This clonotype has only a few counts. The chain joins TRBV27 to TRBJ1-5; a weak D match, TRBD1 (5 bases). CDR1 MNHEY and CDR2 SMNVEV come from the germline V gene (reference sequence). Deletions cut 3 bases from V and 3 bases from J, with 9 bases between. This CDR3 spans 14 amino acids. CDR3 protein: CASSFGANNQPQHF. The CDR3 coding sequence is TGTGCCAGCAGTTTCGGGGCCAACAATCAGCCCCAGCATTTT.

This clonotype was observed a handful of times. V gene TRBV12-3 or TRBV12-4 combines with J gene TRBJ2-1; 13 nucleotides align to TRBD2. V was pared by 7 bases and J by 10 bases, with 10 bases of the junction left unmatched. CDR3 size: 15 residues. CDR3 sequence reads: CASTQLAGGDQEQFF. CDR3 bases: TGTGCCAGCACCCAACTAGCGGGGGGGGATCAGGAGCAGTTCTTC.